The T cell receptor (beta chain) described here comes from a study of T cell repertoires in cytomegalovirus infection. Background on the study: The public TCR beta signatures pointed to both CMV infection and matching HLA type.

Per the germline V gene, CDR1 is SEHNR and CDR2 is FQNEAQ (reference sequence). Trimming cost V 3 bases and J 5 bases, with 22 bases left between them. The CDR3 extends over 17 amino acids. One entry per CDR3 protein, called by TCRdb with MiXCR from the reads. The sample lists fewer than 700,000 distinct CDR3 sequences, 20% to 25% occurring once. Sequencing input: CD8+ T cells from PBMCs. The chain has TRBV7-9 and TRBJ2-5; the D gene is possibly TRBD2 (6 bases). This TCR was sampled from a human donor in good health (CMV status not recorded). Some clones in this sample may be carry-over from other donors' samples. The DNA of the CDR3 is TGTGCCAGCAGCTTCCCTACGCGGGACCCCTTTCCGGAGACCCAGTACTTC. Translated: CASSFPTRDPFPETQYF. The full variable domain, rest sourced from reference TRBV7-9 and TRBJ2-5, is DTGVSQNPRHKITKRGQNVTFRCDPISEHNRLYWYRQTLGQGPEFLTYFQNEAQLEKSRLLSDRFSAERPKGSFSTLEIQRTEQGDSAMYLCASSFPTRDPFPETQYFGPGTRLLVL.